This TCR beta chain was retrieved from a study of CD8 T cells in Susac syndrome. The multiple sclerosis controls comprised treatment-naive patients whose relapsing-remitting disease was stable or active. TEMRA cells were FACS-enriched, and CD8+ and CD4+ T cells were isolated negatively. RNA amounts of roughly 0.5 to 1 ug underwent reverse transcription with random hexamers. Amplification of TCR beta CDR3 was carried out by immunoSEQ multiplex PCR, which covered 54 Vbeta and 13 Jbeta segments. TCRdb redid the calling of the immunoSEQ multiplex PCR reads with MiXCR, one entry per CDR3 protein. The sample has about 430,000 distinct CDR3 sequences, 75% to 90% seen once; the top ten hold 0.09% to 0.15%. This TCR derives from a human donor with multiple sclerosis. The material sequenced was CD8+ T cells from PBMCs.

The CDR3: CSARILTALSTDTQYF. The DNA of the CDR3 is TGCAGTGCTAGGATCCTGACGGCCCTTAGCACAGATACGCAGTATTTT. This rearrangement joins TRBV20-1 to TRBJ2-3; unclear D gene. The CDR3 loop spans 16 amino acids. The germline V gene has CDR1 DFQATT and CDR2 SNEGSKA (reference sequence). V shed 3 bases and J shed 0 bases, with 16 bases lying between them.